Following are 2 T cell receptor beta chains from one sample sequenced in a study of Tregs in tolerant kidney transplant recipients. These TCRs are of unknown antigen specificity. The repertoire was sequenced with immunoSEQ multiplex PCR; TCRdb's copy has only in-frame clones and lacks some. This table holds around 9,800 clones, around nine tenths found once. The input for sequencing was Tregs from blood cultured with allogeneic cells, taken before the transplant. Receptors originate from a human patient who received a combined kidney and bone marrow transplant.

This chain uses TRBV20-1 with TRBJ1-1; TRBD1 is a possible D gene (6 bases). Germline V gives CDR1 DFQATT, CDR2 SNEGSKA (reference sequence). This CDR3 spans 11 amino acids. Trimming cost V 5 bases and J 7 bases, with 11 bases left between them. The CDR3 is CSARGQFEAFF. CDR3 in DNA: TGCAGTGCTCGAGGACAGTTTGAAGCTTTCTTT.

The chain combines TRBV13 with TRBJ2-3; D is possibly TRBD2 (6 bases). CDR1 and CDR2 (germline): PRHDT, FYEKMQ (reference sequence). Trimming shortened V by 5 bases and J by 3 bases, and 15 bases separated the two germline ends. The CDR3 contains 15 residues. Here the CDR3 reads CASSVGGGSTDTQYF. Written as DNA, the CDR3 is TGTGCCAGCAGCGTGGGGGGAGGTAGTACAGATACGCAGTATTTT.